These 25 T cell receptor beta chains came from one sample sequenced in a study of response to subunit inactivated influenza vaccine. MiXCR was run by TCRdb on the RT-PCR reads, yielding one entry per CDR3 protein. The sample includes about 700,000 distinct CDR3 sequences, about 14% of them seen just once. The starting material was PBMCs from blood, obtained 14 days before vaccination. These receptors were taken from a man over 45 who received an inactivated influenza vaccine.

This chain uses TRBV6-2 or TRBV6-3 with TRBJ1-6; 8 nucleotides line up with TRBD1. V lost 6 bases, J lost 7 bases, and 8 bases stayed unmatched. The CDR3 loop spans 15 amino acids. Germline assignment: CDR1 MNHEY and CDR2 SVGEGT. The CDR3 loop reads CASSWAGQENSPLHF. The CDR3 nucleotides are TGTGCCAGCAGCTGGGCGGGACAGGAGAATTCACCCCTCCACTTT.

This clonotype turned up a few times. The V call is TRBV28, the J call TRBJ1-4; a possible D gene is TRBD1 (6 bases). V gave up 6 bases and J gave up 7 bases, with 24 bases separating them. This CDR3 region has 17 residues. The germline gives CDR1 MDHEN, CDR2 SYDVKM. The CDR3 protein is CASSHPGPSPRGEKLFF. In DNA, the CDR3 is TGTGCCAGCAGCCATCCGGGACCCAGCCCCAGGGGTGAAAAACTGTTTTTT.

The rearrangement links TRBV7-9 to TRBJ2-3; TRBD2 is a possible D gene (5 bases). Germline V gene sequence: CDR1 SEHNR, CDR2 FQNEAQ (reference sequence). With 6 bases removed from V and 7 bases from J, the gap between germline ends came to 8 bases. The CDR3 runs 11 residues. DNA for the CDR3: TGTGCCAGCAGTGTCGGGAATACGCAGTATTTT. Translated: CASSVGNTQYF.

This clonotype has more than one count but fewer than ten. J is TRBJ2-3 and V is TRBV10-3, with D hard to call. Trimming shortened V by 6 bases and J by 0 bases, and 13 bases separated the two germline ends. This CDR3 comprises 15 residues. From germline, CDR1 is ENHRY and CDR2 SYGVKD. Here the CDR3 reads CAIRQTAASTDTQYF. The CDR3 DNA is TGTGCCATCAGGCAGACTGCAGCTAGCACAGATACGCAGTATTTT.

This clonotype showed up just a few times. The DNA of the CDR3 is TGTGCCAGCAGTGCGTGGAGACAGGGCGACCATGGCTACACCTTC. Protein: CASSAWRQGDHGYTF. This chain links TRBV2 with TRBJ1-2, with 7 bases aligning to TRBD1. The CDR3 is 15 residues long. Germline V CDR1 and CDR2: SNHLY, FYNNEI. After removal of 4 bases from V and 6 bases from J, the junction contained 11 bases not matched to a gene. The variable domain in full, with the rest retrieved from reference TRBV2 and TRBJ1-2, is EPEVTQTPSHQVTQMGQEVILRCVPISNHLYFYWYRQILGQKVEFLVSFYNNEISEKSEIFDDQFSVERPDGSNFTLKIRSTKLEDSAMYFCASSAWRQGDHGYTFGSGTRLTVV.

This chain links TRBV9 with TRBJ2-3; 7 bases align to TRBD1. There are 16 residues in the CDR3. Germline CDR1 reads SGDLS; CDR2 reads YYNGEE. The trim removed 4 bases at V and 1 base at J, leaving 9 bases unmatched. DNA of the CDR3: TGTGCCAGCAGCCGGGGACAGACCCTGGGCACAGATACGCAGTATTTT. It specifies CASSRGQTLGTDTQYF.

The chain is built from TRBV12-3 or TRBV12-4 and TRBJ2-5, with TRBD2 matching over 7 bases. The CDR3 consists of 16 residues. With 3 bases clipped from V and 5 bases from J, the junction kept 12 bases outside the gene matches. CDR3 protein: CASSFFLGASGETQYF. The CDR3 coding sequence is TGTGCCAGCAGTTTTTTCTTAGGGGCTAGCGGTGAGACCCAGTACTTC.

This clonotype was counted only a few times. This chain links TRBV5-4 with TRBJ2-3; D is possibly TRBD1 or TRBD2 (5 bases each). Trimming stripped 2 bases from V and 4 bases from J, with 20 bases between. In germline, CDR1 is SGHNT, CDR2 YYREEE (reference sequence). This CDR3 region has 17 residues. The DNA of the CDR3 is TGTGCCAGCAGCTTCGAGCCCGTAGGGGAGAACGCAGATACGCAGTATTTT. It encodes CASSFEPVGENADTQYF.

The V and J genes are TRBV15 and TRBJ2-7; D is ambiguous. The V and J ends lost 0 bases and 7 bases respectively, with 13 bases between them. The CDR3 extends over 14 amino acids. Germline CDR1 LNHNV, CDR2 YYDKDF (reference sequence). CDR3 sequence: CATSRDLVSSEQYF. CDR3 bases: TGTGCCACCAGCAGAGATCTGGTCAGTTCAGAGCAGTACTTC.

This clonotype was recorded many times. The gene calls are TRBV29-1 and TRBJ1-5, with a weak D call TRBD1 (5 bases). V lost 4 bases, J lost 3 bases, and 16 bases lay in between. The length of the CDR3 is 15 residues. Germline V gene sequence: CDR1 SQVTM, CDR2 ANQGSEA. The CDR3 here is CSVVGPRGNNQPQHF. The CDR3 bases are TGCAGCGTTGTTGGACCGAGGGGAAACAATCAGCCCCAGCATTTT.

This clonotype came up many times. The chain couples TRBV5-1 to TRBJ2-1; 13 bases line up with TRBD2. The CDR3 sequence is 16 residues long. Per germline, CDR1 SGHRS and CDR2 YFSETQ. The V gene end was trimmed by 5 bases and the J gene end by 8 bases; junction bases not matched to a gene: 10. The CDR3: CASSFTGTSGTYEQFF. CDR3 nucleotides: TGCGCCAGCAGTTTTACCGGGACTAGCGGGACGTATGAGCAGTTCTTC.

This clonotype was counted a few times. The rearrangement uses TRBV7-2 and TRBJ2-1, with TRBD2 as a possible D gene (5 bases). The V gene lost 0 bases and the J gene lost 8 bases, with 11 bases spanning the gap. The length of the CDR3 is 14 residues. The germline V gene encodes CDR1 SGHTA and CDR2 FQGNSA. CDR3 in DNA: TGTGCCAGCAGCTTAGCCGCTGCGGACTATGAGCAGTTCTTC. Its translation: CASSLAAADYEQFF.

The V and J genes are TRBV7-9 and TRBJ2-4; D gene ambiguous. The CDR3 is made up of 14 amino acids. V lost 5 bases to trimming and J lost 3 bases, with 11 bases between them. Germline V gives CDR1 SEHNR, CDR2 FQNEAQ (reference sequence). CDR3 protein: CASSERMGKNIQYF. The DNA for the CDR3 is TGTGCCAGCAGCGAACGGATGGGCAAAAACATTCAGTACTTC.

In this sample, this clonotype turned up a few times. V usage is TRBV29-1 and J usage is TRBJ2-4; D ambiguous. Germline loops: CDR1 SQVTM, CDR2 ANQGSEA. This CDR3 contains 13 residues. With 4 bases removed from V and 3 bases from J, the gap between germline ends came to 10 bases. CDR3 in DNA: TGCAGCGTTGGAGGTTTCGTCAAAAACATTCAGTACTTC. Translation gives CSVGGFVKNIQYF.

Only a few counts were recorded for this clonotype. V is TRBV4-3 and J is TRBJ2-1; TRBD1 aligns across 8 bases. CDR1 and CDR2 from the germline V gene are LGHNA and YSLEER. The CDR3 totals 17 residues. J was trimmed by 4 bases and V by 4 bases; bases with no gene match: 12. CDR3 nucleotides: TGCGCCAGCAGCCTCGGGAGCGGCAGGGGGCTATACAATGAGCAGTTCTTC. Protein product: CASSLGSGRGLYNEQFF.

The V call is TRBV9, the J call TRBJ1-1; D is unresolved. V lost 1 base and J 6 bases, leaving 13 bases between the germline ends. Germline loops: CDR1 SGDLS, CDR2 YYNGEE. The CDR3 loop spans 14 amino acids. The CDR3 region is CASSVRTAGAEAFF. CDR3 in DNA: TGTGCCAGCAGCGTACGGACGGCCGGGGCTGAAGCTTTCTTT.

This clonotype showed up many times. The gene calls are TRBV5-1 and TRBJ1-5, with D unresolved. V gave up 2 bases and J gave up 2 bases, with 8 bases separating them. The CDR3 is 14 residues long. Germline V CDR1 and CDR2: SGHRS, YFSETQ. In nucleotides, the CDR3 is TGCGCCAGCAGCTTCGACTCGGGCAATCAGCCCCAGCATTTT. Residues: CASSFDSGNQPQHF.

This clonotype showed up just a few times. V usage is TRBV24-1 and J usage is TRBJ1-5; D unclear. From germline, CDR1 is KGHDR and CDR2 SFDVKD. CDR3 length equals 17 residues. V lost 2 bases to trimming and J lost 2 bases, with 15 bases between them. CDR3 region: CATSDSRAGGGNQPQHF. The DNA of the CDR3 is TGTGCCACCAGTGATTCCCGTGCGGGTGGGGGCAATCAGCCCCAGCATTTT.

The rearrangement uses TRBV7-3 and TRBJ1-1, with D possibly matching TRBD1 (6 bases). The CDR3 consists of 14 residues. The germline V gene encodes CDR1 SGHTA and CDR2 FQGTGA. With 5 bases removed from V and 3 bases from J, the gap between germline ends came to 13 bases. CDR3 in amino acids: CASSPGAWDTEAFF. In DNA form, the CDR3 reads TGTGCCAGCAGCCCGGGGGCATGGGACACTGAAGCTTTCTTT. Together with reference TRBV7-3 and TRBJ1-1, the CDR3 gives the full variable domain: GAGVSQTPSNKVTEKGKYVELRCDPISGHTALYWYRQSLGQGPEFLIYFQGTGAADDSGLPNDRFFAVRPEGSVSTLKIQRTERGDSAVYLCASSPGAWDTEAFFGQGTRLTVV.

The chain has TRBV6-1 and TRBJ1-1; tentatively, D is TRBD1 (5 bases). The germline gives CDR1 MNHNS, CDR2 SASEGT. V was shortened by 6 bases and J by 3 bases, with 14 bases between the two germline ends. The CDR3 is made up of 14 amino acids. The CDR3 here is CASRDNQGDTEAFF. The CDR3 DNA sequence: TGTGCCAGCAGAGACAATCAGGGAGACACTGAAGCTTTCTTT.

The chain joins TRBV11-2 to TRBJ1-2; D is perhaps TRBD1 (6 bases). V was cut by 5 bases and J by 4 bases, with 23 bases left in between. Germline CDR1 SGHAT, CDR2 FQNNGV. The CDR3 has 17 amino acids. The CDR3 loop is CASSTDRTTERLYGYTF. The CDR3 nucleotides are TGTGCCAGCAGCACTGACAGGACCACGGAACGACTCTATGGCTACACCTTC.

This clonotype was counted a few times. The chain is built from TRBV7-9 and TRBJ2-3, with 8 bases matching TRBD2. Losses at the gene ends were 8 bases for V and 1 base for J; bases not matched to a gene: 5. Per the germline V gene, CDR1 is SEHNR and CDR2 is FQNEAQ (reference sequence). The CDR3 length is 14 residues. This chain's CDR3 is CASLKRERTDTQYF. The CDR3 nucleotides read TGTGCCAGCCTCAAGCGGGAGCGCACAGATACGCAGTATTTT.

The table lists this clonotype with a few counts. The chain recombines TRBV28 with TRBJ2-7, with TRBD1 matching over 7 bases. With V trimmed by 5 bases and J by 3 bases, 4 bases remained unmatched. The CDR3 spans 13 residues. The germline V gene has CDR1 MDHEN and CDR2 SYDVKM. CDR3: CASSSGQDYEQYF. The CDR3 bases are TGTGCCAGCAGTAGCGGACAGGACTACGAGCAGTACTTC. The whole variable domain, remainder taken from reference TRBV28 and TRBJ2-7, is DVKVTQSSRYLVKRTGEKVFLECVQDMDHENMFWYRQDPGLGLRLIYFSYDVKMKEKGDIPEGYSVSREKKERFSLILESASTNQTSMYLCASSSGQDYEQYFGPGTRLTVT.

The chain has TRBV3-1 and TRBJ1-2, with TRBD1 matching 7 bases. The CDR3 runs to 15 residues. Germline loops: CDR1 LGHDT, CDR2 YNNKEL (reference sequence). Losses at the gene ends were 1 base for V and 8 bases for J; bases not matched to a gene: 10. For the CDR3, the DNA is TGTGCCAGCAGCCAAGGTTATCGCAGGGGGATCGGCTACACCTTC. Translation gives CASSQGYRRGIGYTF.

There are a few counts of this clonotype. The chain carries TRBV20-1 and TRBJ1-1, with TRBD1 matching 8 bases. V trimming: 3 bases; J trimming: 4 bases; junction bases outside the gene matches: 4. Germline CDR1 DFQATT, CDR2 SNEGSKA (reference sequence). The CDR3 has 13 amino acids. The CDR3 DNA reads as TGCAGTGCTAGTCCAGGGGGCGTCACTGAAGCTTTCTTT. It translates to CSASPGGVTEAFF.